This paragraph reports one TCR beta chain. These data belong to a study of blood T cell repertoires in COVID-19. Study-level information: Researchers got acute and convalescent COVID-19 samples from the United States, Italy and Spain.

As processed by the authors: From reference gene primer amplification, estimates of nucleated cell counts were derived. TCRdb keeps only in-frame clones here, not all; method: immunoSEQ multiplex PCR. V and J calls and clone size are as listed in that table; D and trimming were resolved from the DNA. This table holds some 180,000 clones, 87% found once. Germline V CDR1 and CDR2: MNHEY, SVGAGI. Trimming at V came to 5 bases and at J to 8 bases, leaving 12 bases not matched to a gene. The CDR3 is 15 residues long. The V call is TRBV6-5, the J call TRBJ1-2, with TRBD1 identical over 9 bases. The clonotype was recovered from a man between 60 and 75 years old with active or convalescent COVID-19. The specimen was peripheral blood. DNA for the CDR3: TGTGCCAGCAGTAAACGACAGGGGGGATCGGTGGGCTACACCTTC. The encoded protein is CASSKRQGGSVGYTF.